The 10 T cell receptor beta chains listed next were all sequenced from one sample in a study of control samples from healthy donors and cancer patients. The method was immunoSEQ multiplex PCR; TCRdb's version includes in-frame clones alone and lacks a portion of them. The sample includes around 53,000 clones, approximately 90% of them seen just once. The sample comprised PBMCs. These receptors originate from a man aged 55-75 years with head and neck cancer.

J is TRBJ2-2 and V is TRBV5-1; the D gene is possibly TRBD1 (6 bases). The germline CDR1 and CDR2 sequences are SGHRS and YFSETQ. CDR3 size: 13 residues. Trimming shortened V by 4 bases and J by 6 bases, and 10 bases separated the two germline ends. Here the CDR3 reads CASSEQGPGELFF. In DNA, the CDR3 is TGCGCCAGCAGCGAACAGGGTCCCGGGGAGCTGTTTTTT. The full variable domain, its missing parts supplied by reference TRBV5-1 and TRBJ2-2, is KAGVTQTPRYLIKTRGQQVTLSCSPISGHRSVSWYQQTPGQGLQFLFEYFSETQRNKGNFPGRFSGRQFSNSRSEMNVSTLELGDSALYLCASSEQGPGELFFGEGSRLTVL.

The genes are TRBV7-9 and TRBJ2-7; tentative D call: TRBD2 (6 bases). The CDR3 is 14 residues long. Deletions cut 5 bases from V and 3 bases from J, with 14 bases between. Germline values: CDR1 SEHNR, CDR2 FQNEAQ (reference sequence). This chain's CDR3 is CASSNPGLLYEQYF. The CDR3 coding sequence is TGTGCCAGCAGCAACCCCGGACTACTCTACGAGCAGTACTTC.

The CDR3 protein is CASSQGVAGRSSGNTIYF. The CDR3 region has the DNA TGTGCCAGCAGCCAAGGGGTGGCAGGCCGGTCCTCTGGAAACACCATATATTTT. The rearrangement uses TRBV3-1 (or the pseudogene TRBV3-2) and TRBJ1-3; D uncertain. Germline CDR1 is LGHDT and CDR2 is YNNKEL (reference sequence). The CDR3 spans 18 residues. The V and J ends lost 1 base and 0 bases respectively, with 16 bases between them.

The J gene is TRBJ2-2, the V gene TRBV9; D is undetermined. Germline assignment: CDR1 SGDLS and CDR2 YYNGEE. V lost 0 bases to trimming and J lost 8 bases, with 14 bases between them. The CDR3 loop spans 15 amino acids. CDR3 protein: CASSVESQGWGELFF. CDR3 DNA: TGTGCCAGCAGCGTAGAGTCTCAAGGCTGGGGGGAGCTGTTTTTT. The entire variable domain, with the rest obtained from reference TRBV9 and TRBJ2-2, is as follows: DSGVTQTPKHLITATGQRVTLRCSPRSGDLSVYWYQQSLDQGLQFLIQYYNGEERAKGNILERFSAQQFPDLHSELNLSSLELGDSALYFCASSVESQGWGELFFGEGSRLTVL.

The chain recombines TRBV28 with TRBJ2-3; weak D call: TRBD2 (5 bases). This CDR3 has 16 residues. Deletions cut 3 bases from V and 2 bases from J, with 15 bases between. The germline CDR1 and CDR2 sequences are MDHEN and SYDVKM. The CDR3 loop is CASSLYTGWNTDTQYF. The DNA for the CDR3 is TGTGCCAGCAGTTTGTACACGGGGTGGAACACAGATACGCAGTATTTT.

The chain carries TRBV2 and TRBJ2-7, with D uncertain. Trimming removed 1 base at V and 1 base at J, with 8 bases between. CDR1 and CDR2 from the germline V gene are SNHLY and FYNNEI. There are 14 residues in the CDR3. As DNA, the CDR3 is TGTGCCAGCAGTGAAGTACGCCCTTCCTACGAGCAGTACTTC. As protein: CASSEVRPSYEQYF.

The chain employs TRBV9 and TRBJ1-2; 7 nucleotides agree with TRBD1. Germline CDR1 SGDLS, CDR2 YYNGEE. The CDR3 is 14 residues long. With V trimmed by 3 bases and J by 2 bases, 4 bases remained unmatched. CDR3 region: CASSGKTGNYGYTF. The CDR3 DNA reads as TGTGCCAGCAGCGGGAAGACAGGGAACTATGGCTACACCTTC.

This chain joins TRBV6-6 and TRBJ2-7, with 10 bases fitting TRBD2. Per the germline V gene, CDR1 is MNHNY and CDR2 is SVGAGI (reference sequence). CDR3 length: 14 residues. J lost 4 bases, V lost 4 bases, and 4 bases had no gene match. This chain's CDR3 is CASSSAGGVYEQYF. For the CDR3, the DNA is TGTGCCAGCAGTTCAGCGGGAGGGGTTTACGAGCAGTACTTC.

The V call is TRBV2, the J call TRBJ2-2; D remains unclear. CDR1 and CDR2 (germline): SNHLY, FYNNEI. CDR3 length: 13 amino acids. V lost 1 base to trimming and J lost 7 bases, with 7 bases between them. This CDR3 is CASSEGVYGELFF. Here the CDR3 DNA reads TGTGCCAGCAGTGAAGGGGTGTACGGGGAGCTGTTTTTT. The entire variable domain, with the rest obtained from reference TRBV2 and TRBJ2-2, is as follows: EPEVTQTPSHQVTQMGQEVILRCVPISNHLYFYWYRQILGQKVEFLVSFYNNEISEKSEIFDDQFSVERPDGSNFTLKIRSTKLEDSAMYFCASSEGVYGELFFGEGSRLTVL.

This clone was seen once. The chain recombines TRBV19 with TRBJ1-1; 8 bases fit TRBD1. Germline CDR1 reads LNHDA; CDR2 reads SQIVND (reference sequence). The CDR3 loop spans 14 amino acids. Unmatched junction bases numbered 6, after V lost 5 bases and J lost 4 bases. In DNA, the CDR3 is TGTGCCAGTAGTCCAGGACAGGGCTCCACTGAAGCTTTCTTT. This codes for CASSPGQGSTEAFF.